What follows describes a single T cell receptor (beta chain). Its antigen is not known. TRB rearrangements were amplified by multiplex PCR with BIOMED2 TRB-A/B primers. Each CDR3 protein is one row after TCRdb ran MiXCR on the multiplex PCR reads. In the table there are tens of thousands of distinct CDR3 sequences, 25% to 30% of which are singletons. This sample was included in a study of T and B cells in COVID-19 patients. About the study: Peripheral blood came from COVID-19 patients with active infection or after recovery. The study's findings and limits: At recovery TRB diversity and richness exceeded healthy donors, after highly clonal active COVID-19 repertoires. Patients with COVID-19 reportedly showed strongly skewed T cell receptor beta variable and joining gene usage.

Each TRB amplification used roughly 220-550 ng of genomic DNA from blood. Germline V lookup: CDR1 LNHDA, CDR2 SQIVND (reference sequence). This CDR3 region has 14 residues. J lost 3 bases, V lost 5 bases, and 4 bases had no gene match. The chain couples TRBV19 to TRBJ2-7, with TRBD1 matching 10 bases. The sample was blood. The receptor was isolated from a human donor who had recovered from COVID-19. CDR3: CASSGTGEGYEQYF. DNA for the CDR3: TGTGCCAGTAGTGGGACAGGGGAGGGCTACGAGCAGTACTTC.